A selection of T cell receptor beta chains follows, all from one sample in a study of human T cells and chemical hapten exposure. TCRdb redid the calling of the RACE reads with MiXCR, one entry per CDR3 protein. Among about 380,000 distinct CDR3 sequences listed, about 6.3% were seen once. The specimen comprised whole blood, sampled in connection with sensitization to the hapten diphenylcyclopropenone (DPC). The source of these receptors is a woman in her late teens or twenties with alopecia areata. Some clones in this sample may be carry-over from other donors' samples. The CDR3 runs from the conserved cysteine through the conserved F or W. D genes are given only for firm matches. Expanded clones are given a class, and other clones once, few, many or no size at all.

DNA: TGTGCCAGCAGACCCACAGGGGCCCGTACGCAGTATTTT
CDR3: CASRPTGARTQYF
D: TRBD1
size: -
V: TRBV6-1
J: TRBJ2-3

DNA: TGTGCCAGCAGCCCGAGCATGAACACTGAAGCTTTCTTT
CDR3: CASSPSMNTEAFF
D: -
size: many
V: TRBV7-2
J: TRBJ1-1

DNA: TGTGCCAGCAGCCTAACAGGGGCCGCCGTCCAGTTCTTC
CDR3: CASSLTGAAVQFF
D: TRBD1
size: few
V: TRBV3-1
J: TRBJ2-1

DNA: TGTGCCAGCAGCTCGGTAGCGGGGGGGCTCCAAGAGACCCAGTACTTC
CDR3: CASSSVAGGLQETQYF
D: TRBD2
size: many
V: TRBV5-6
J: TRBJ2-5

DNA: TGTGCCAGCAGTCCGGGACACGTATACGAGCAGTACTTC
CDR3: CASSPGHVYEQYF
D: -
size: -
V: TRBV6-1
J: TRBJ2-7

DNA: TGCGCCAGCAGCCAAGATTTCATCAAAGTCCAGCCTGAAAAACTGTTTTTT
CDR3: CASSQDFIKVQPEKLFF
D: -
size: many
V: TRBV4-3
J: TRBJ1-4

DNA: TGTGCCAGCAGCCGCCAGGGGGGGCGGGGTGAGCAGTTCTTC
CDR3: CASSRQGGRGEQFF
D: -
size: few
V: TRBV3-1
J: TRBJ2-1

DNA: TGTGCCAGCAGGGAACAGGGACGTGAAGCTTTCTTT
CDR3: CASREQGREAFF
D: -
size: many
V: TRBV2
J: TRBJ1-1

DNA: TGTGCCAGCAGCCACCGCACTAGCGGGGGGGTTCCAGATACGCAGTATTTT
CDR3: CASSHRTSGGVPDTQYF
D: TRBD2
size: few
V: TRBV3-1
J: TRBJ2-3

DNA: TGTGCCAGCATGGGACAGCATAATTCACCCCTCCACTTT
CDR3: CASMGQHNSPLHF
D: TRBD1
size: many
V: TRBV2
J: TRBJ1-6

DNA: TGTGCCAGCAGTTACGTCTGGGCCACTGAAGCTTTCTTT
CDR3: CASSYVWATEAFF
D: -
size: many
V: TRBV6-2/TRBV6-3
J: TRBJ1-1

DNA: TGTGCCATCAGAAGTTCCACAGATACGCAGTATTTT
CDR3: CAIRSSTDTQYF
D: -
size: -
V: TRBV10-3
J: TRBJ2-3

DNA: TGTGCCAGCAGCCCGGGGACAGGGAGGAGGGGCACAGATACGCAGTATTTT
CDR3: CASSPGTGRRGTDTQYF
D: TRBD1
size: -
V: TRBV7-2
J: TRBJ2-3

DNA: TGTGCCACACACGGCGGGGGGGTCGATGAGCAGTTCTTC
CDR3: CATHGGGVDEQFF
D: TRBD2
size: -
V: TRBV2
J: TRBJ2-1

DNA: TGTGCCAGCAGCCAAGTCGACGCCCCCACAGGGGGGTATGGCTACACCTTC
CDR3: CASSQVDAPTGGYGYTF
D: TRBD1
size: -
V: TRBV4-2
J: TRBJ1-2

DNA: TGCAGCGTTGTTCCCCCGGGCGACGAGCAGTACTTC
CDR3: CSVVPPGDEQYF
D: -
size: few
V: TRBV29-1
J: TRBJ2-7

DNA: TGTGCCAGCAGCTCCAACAGGGACGAAGCTTTCTTT
CDR3: CASSSNRDEAFF
D: -
size: -
V: TRBV7-3
J: TRBJ1-1

DNA: TGTGCCGTCCAGACAGGAGATAACTATGGCTACACCTTC
CDR3: CAVQTGDNYGYTF
D: -
size: few
V: TRBV2
J: TRBJ1-2

DNA: TGTGCCAGCAGACGCAGGGCCCAGTACAATGAGCAGTTCTTC
CDR3: CASRRRAQYNEQFF
D: -
size: -
V: TRBV6-2/TRBV6-3
J: TRBJ2-1

DNA: TGTGCCAGCAGCTTAGGTGGGTTCAGAGGGGAGAAGTACTTC
CDR3: CASSLGGFRGEKYF
D: -
size: once
V: TRBV11-1
J: TRBJ2-7

DNA: TGTGCCAGCAGCTTCAGCGTCACTGAAGCTTTCTTT
CDR3: CASSFSVTEAFF
D: -
size: many
V: TRBV7-9
J: TRBJ1-1

DNA: TGTGCCAGTCTAACCGGGACAGGGGTTACAGATACGCAGTATTTT
CDR3: CASLTGTGVTDTQYF
D: TRBD1
size: -
V: TRBV7-9
J: TRBJ2-3

DNA: TGCGCCAGCAGCCTCGGACAGGGGAGGACCTACGAGCAGTACTTC
CDR3: CASSLGQGRTYEQYF
D: TRBD1
size: few
V: TRBV4-3
J: TRBJ2-7

DNA: TGTGCCAGTTCAGACCTGACAGGGGGCAATCAGCCCCAGCATTTT
CDR3: CASSDLTGGNQPQHF
D: TRBD1
size: few
V: TRBV18
J: TRBJ1-5

DNA: TGTGCCAGCAGTTTATTCCCGGATGAGCAGTTCTTC
CDR3: CASSLFPDEQFF
D: -
size: -
V: TRBV12-3/TRBV12-4
J: TRBJ2-1

DNA: TGTGCCAGCAGCCCGGGACAGCCCCAGAAGTATGGCTACACCTTC
CDR3: CASSPGQPQKYGYTF
D: TRBD1
size: few
V: TRBV2
J: TRBJ1-2

DNA: TGTGCCAGCTCACGCGGCAGCTCTGGAAACACCATATATTTT
CDR3: CASSRGSSGNTIYF
D: -
size: few
V: TRBV18
J: TRBJ1-3

DNA: TGCGCCAGCAGCTTGGAAAGGAACGGCTACACCTTC
CDR3: CASSLERNGYTF
D: -
size: few
V: TRBV5-1
J: TRBJ1-2

DNA: TGTGCCAGCAGCCTAGCTGGGAGGACAGGGGCAGGCACAGATACGCAGTATTTT
CDR3: CASSLAGRTGAGTDTQYF
D: TRBD1
size: -
V: TRBV5-4
J: TRBJ2-3